This T cell receptor (beta chain) is drawn from a study of regulatory T cells in long-lasting Graves disease. Study-level findings and limits: Among the persistent patients, 2,741 public clonotypes were shared, more than the 950 to 1,000 shared among new patients.

Time point specified: persistent/refractory GD, antithyroid drugs over 5 years with positive TRAb. Construction of the TCR library relied on RNA isolated from PBMCs. Staff took around 9.7 milliliters of peripheral blood and put it into EDTA tubes. A word on this clonotype: The antigen is undetermined.

In building TCR beta libraries, iRepertoire HTBI primers were used together with Arm-PCR of CDR3 regions. TCRdb used MiXCR to reprocess the multiplex PCR reads, holding one entry per CDR3 protein. The sample yields 300,000 to 400,000 distinct CDR3 sequences, about 20% seen once. V trimming: 7 bases; J trimming: 3 bases; junction bases outside the gene matches: 4. This CDR3 contains 14 residues. Germline CDR1 is LNHDA and CDR2 is SQIVND (reference sequence). The chain uses TRBV19 and TRBJ1-5; 9 bases match TRBD1. The sequence was collected from a female donor with Graves disease. Material: peripheral blood mononuclear cells (PBMCs), obtained when the disease was refractory, from a patient treated with antithyroid drugs. CDR3 protein: CASKGTGLNQPQHF. The CDR3 coding sequence is TGTGCCAGTAAGGGGACAGGGCTCAATCAGCCCCAGCATTTT.